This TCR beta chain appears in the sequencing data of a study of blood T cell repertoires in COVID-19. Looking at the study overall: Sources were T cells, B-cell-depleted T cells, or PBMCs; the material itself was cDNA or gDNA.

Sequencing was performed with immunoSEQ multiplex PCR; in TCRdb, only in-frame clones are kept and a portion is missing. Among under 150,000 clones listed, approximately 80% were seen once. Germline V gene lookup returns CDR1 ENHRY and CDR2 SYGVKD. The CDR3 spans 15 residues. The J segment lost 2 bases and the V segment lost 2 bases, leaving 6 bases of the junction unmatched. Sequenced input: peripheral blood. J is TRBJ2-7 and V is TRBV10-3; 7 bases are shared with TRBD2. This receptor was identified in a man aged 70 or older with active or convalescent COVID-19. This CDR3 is CAISEPQGLAYEQYF. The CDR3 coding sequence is TGTGCCATCAGTGAGCCCCAAGGACTAGCCTACGAGCAGTACTTC.